The 23 T cell receptor beta chains below come from one sample, sequenced in a study of post-analysis software for immune sequencing data. These receptors' antigens are unknown. Study results and caveats: There were five or six TRBV segments more frequent in patients than controls, and TRBV5-6, TRBV5-1 and TRBV20-1 were among them.

Researchers reported that TCR beta cDNA libraries carried unique molecular identifiers. Using its own MiXCR run on the PCR reads, TCRdb lists one record per CDR3 protein. The table has approximately 660,000 distinct CDR3 sequences, approximately 59% seen once. The sequenced sample was blood. The origin of the receptors is a girl under 10 years old with multiple sclerosis.

The genes are TRBV12-3 or TRBV12-4 and TRBJ2-3; 10 nucleotides match TRBD1. This CDR3 is built from 15 residues. The J segment lost 5 bases and the V segment lost 6 bases, leaving 8 bases of the junction unmatched. The CDR3 sequence is CASSVPGQGLDTQYF. CDR3 bases: TGTGCCAGCAGCGTGCCGGGACAGGGGTTAGATACGCAGTATTTT.

CDR3: CASSSRAGGPGDTQYF. The CDR3 DNA reads as TGCGCCAGCAGCTCAAGAGCGGGAGGGCCCGGAGATACGCAGTATTTT. This chain joins TRBV5-1 and TRBJ2-3, with TRBD2 matching over 10 bases. Germline trimming cut 3 bases from V and 5 bases from J; bases unmatched to any gene: 9. The CDR3 runs 16 residues. CDR1 and CDR2 from the germline V gene are SGHRS and YFSETQ.

This clonotype turned up a few times. This sequence joins TRBV2 and TRBJ2-3, with TRBD2 matching over 10 bases. With V trimmed by 8 bases and J by 0 bases, 5 bases remained unmatched. The CDR3 extends over 15 amino acids. CDR1 SNHLY and CDR2 FYNNEI come from the germline V gene. The CDR3, as DNA: TGTGCCAGCCTAGCGGGAGAGTGGAGCACAGATACGCAGTATTTT. Encoded protein: CASLAGEWSTDTQYF. Complete variable domain (other parts from reference TRBV2 and TRBJ2-3): EPEVTQTPSHQVTQMGQEVILRCVPISNHLYFYWYRQILGQKVEFLVSFYNNEISEKSEIFDDQFSVERPDGSNFTLKIRSTKLEDSAMYFCASLAGEWSTDTQYFGPGTRLTVL.

This clonotype was seen a handful of times. The gene calls are TRBV28 and TRBJ1-4, with D possibly matching TRBD1 (5 bases). Trimming left V 5 bases short and J 8 bases short, with 18 bases between. Looked up from germline, CDR1 is MDHEN and CDR2 is SYDVKM. The CDR3 is 15 amino acids. CDR3 coding DNA: TGTGCCAGCAGTGTTTCAGGGTCGGGCAAAGAAAAACTGTTTTTT. This gives the protein CASSVSGSGKEKLFF. Together with reference TRBV28 and TRBJ1-4, the CDR3 gives the full variable domain: DVKVTQSSRYLVKRTGEKVFLECVQDMDHENMFWYRQDPGLGLRLIYFSYDVKMKEKGDIPEGYSVSREKKERFSLILESASTNQTSMYLCASSVSGSGKEKLFFGSGTQLSVL.

DNA for the CDR3: TGCAGTGCGAAGGACAGGGGTAGACAGTACTTC. Amino acid sequence: CSAKDRGRQYF. This sequence joins TRBV20-1 and TRBJ2-4, with 9 bases fitting TRBD1. The CDR3 is 11 residues long. V was pared by 6 bases and J by 13 bases, with 7 bases of the junction left unmatched. Germline CDR1 reads DFQATT; CDR2 reads SNEGSKA (reference sequence).

The rearrangement uses TRBV15 and TRBJ2-2; D might be TRBD1 or TRBD2, each matching 6 bases. The CDR3 is made up of 14 amino acids. V was trimmed by 4 bases and J by 5 bases, leaving 11 bases between them. Germline CDR1 LNHNV, CDR2 YYDKDF (reference sequence). CDR3 sequence reads: CATSKEGGTGELFF. The CDR3 coding sequence is TGTGCCACCAGCAAAGAGGGGGGAACCGGGGAGCTGTTTTTT.

The V call is TRBV7-9, the J call TRBJ2-3, with a tentative D call TRBD1 (6 bases). V was clipped by 5 bases and J by 3 bases, with 12 bases between them. In germline, CDR1 is SEHNR, CDR2 FQNEAQ (reference sequence). The CDR3 consists of 14 residues. The CDR3 loop is CASSPITGTDTQYF. CDR3 in DNA: TGTGCCAGCAGCCCAATCACAGGGACAGATACGCAGTATTTT.

This clonotype was detected a few times. V gene TRBV10-3 combines with J gene TRBJ1-5; 12 bases agree with TRBD1. Germline V CDR1 and CDR2: ENHRY, SYGVKD. This CDR3 has 16 residues. The J segment lost 2 bases and the V segment lost 11 bases, leaving 10 bases of the junction unmatched. CDR3 DNA: TGTGCCGTATCCGGGACAGGGGGCTCAGGCAATCAGCCCCAGCATTTT. The encoded protein is CAVSGTGGSGNQPQHF.

The CDR3 nucleotides are TGTGCCAGCAGCCGACAGGGGGCTAGGCAGCCCCAGCATTTT. Translated, it gives CASSRQGARQPQHF. The rearrangement links TRBV6-2 or TRBV6-3 to TRBJ1-5; 10 nucleotides align to TRBD1. The CDR3 consists of 14 residues. Trimming took 6 bases from V and 7 from J; bases not matched to a gene: 6. The germline V gene encodes CDR1 MNHEY and CDR2 SVGEGT.

V and J are TRBV5-1 and TRBJ2-1, with 13 bases identical to TRBD2. V was clipped by 4 bases and J by 8 bases; unmatched bases: 9. Per germline, CDR1 SGHRS and CDR2 YFSETQ. This CDR3 is built from 16 residues. The CDR3 sequence is CASSQPPLAGGDEQFF. For the CDR3, the DNA is TGCGCCAGCAGCCAGCCCCCACTAGCGGGAGGGGATGAGCAGTTCTTC.

This chain connects TRBV27 to TRBJ2-1; 9 bases agree with TRBD1. J lost 1 base, V lost 10 bases, and 8 bases had no gene match. This CDR3 region has 15 residues. Germline V gene data show CDR1 as MNHEY and CDR2 as SMNVEV (reference sequence). CDR3 sequence reads: CAIGTGTSSYNEQFF. CDR3 bases: TGTGCCATCGGGACAGGGACCTCTTCCTACAATGAGCAGTTCTTC.

This chain links TRBV7-2 with TRBJ2-1; possibly TRBD1 for D (6 bases). V lost 5 bases to trimming and J lost 8 bases, with 13 bases between them. The CDR3 has 13 amino acids. Germline assignment: CDR1 SGHTA and CDR2 FQGNSA. CDR3 sequence: CASSVTTGYEQFF. The CDR3 bases are TGTGCCAGCAGCGTAACTACAGGGTATGAGCAGTTCTTC.

The V gene is TRBV20-1, the J gene TRBJ2-5; 12 nucleotides agree with TRBD2. V shed 1 base, J shed 5 bases, and the junction held 8 bases outside the gene matches. Germline CDR1 DFQATT, CDR2 SNEGSKA (reference sequence). The CDR3 spans 16 residues. The CDR3 loop is CSARAASGGARETQYF. CDR3 coding DNA: TGCAGTGCTAGAGCGGCTAGCGGGGGGGCGCGTGAGACCCAGTACTTC.

This clonotype was observed a handful of times. This chain links TRBV9 with TRBJ2-6, with a possible D match to TRBD2 (6 bases). This CDR3 spans 16 amino acids. Germline loops: CDR1 SGDLS, CDR2 YYNGEE. V lost 3 bases and J lost 2, with 12 bases in between. CDR3 in amino acids: CASSAFRGTGANVLTF. CDR3 nucleotide sequence: TGTGCCAGCAGCGCCTTCCGGGGGACTGGGGCCAACGTCCTGACTTTC. Combining the CDR3 with reference TRBV9 and TRBJ2-6 gives the whole variable domain DSGVTQTPKHLITATGQRVTLRCSPRSGDLSVYWYQQSLDQGLQFLIQYYNGEERAKGNILERFSAQQFPDLHSELNLSSLELGDSALYFCASSAFRGTGANVLTFGAGSRLTVL.

This clonotype showed up just a few times. The rearrangement links TRBV7-2 to TRBJ2-1, with TRBD1 identical over 10 bases. This CDR3 is 17 amino acids long. The ends lost 1 base at V and 5 bases at J; junction bases unmatched: 8. Germline CDR1 is SGHTA and CDR2 is FQGNSA. CDR3 sequence: CASSLVARDRGNNEQFF. CDR3 sequence (DNA): TGTGCCAGCAGCTTAGTCGCTCGGGACAGGGGAAACAATGAGCAGTTCTTC.

The chain carries TRBV7-2 and TRBJ2-5; possibly TRBD1 or TRBD2 for D (6 bases each). Germline CDR1 and CDR2: SGHTA and FQGNSA. This CDR3 spans 16 amino acids. V lost 6 bases and J lost 3, with 20 bases in between. Here the CDR3 DNA reads TGTGCCAGCAGACCAAGGGGGGCAGGCTCTGAAGAGACCCAGTACTTC. Its protein is CASRPRGAGSEETQYF.

The V call is TRBV12-3 or TRBV12-4, the J call TRBJ2-1; D perhaps matches TRBD2 (5 bases). V gave up 6 bases and J gave up 7 bases, with 10 bases separating them. This CDR3 is 12 amino acids long. CDR3 DNA sequence: TGTGCCAGCAGCTCGCGGAGGAATGAGCAGTTCTTC. This sequence encodes CASSSRRNEQFF.

The V call is TRBV6-2 or TRBV6-3, the J call TRBJ2-5, with D maybe TRBD1 (6 bases). The end of the DNA is better explained by TRBJ2-7, so the J call may be wrong. This CDR3 region has 14 residues. Per the germline V gene, CDR1 is MNHEY and CDR2 is SVGEGT. CDR3 DNA: TGTGCCAGCAGTTACTCGTCGGACAGCTACGAGCAGTACTTC. Protein product: CASSYSSDSYEQYF.

This clonotype appeared a few times. V and J are TRBV24-1 and TRBJ2-1; 8 nucleotides agree with TRBD1. Germline V lookup: CDR1 KGHDR, CDR2 SFDVKD. There are 12 residues in the CDR3. The V segment lost 12 bases and the J segment 10 bases; nucleotides outside the gene matches: 10. The CDR3 loop reads CASGTGSREQFF. Here the CDR3 DNA reads TGTGCCTCCGGGACAGGTTCCCGGGAGCAGTTCTTC.

This chain joins TRBV5-1 and TRBJ2-7; 8 nucleotides agree with TRBD1. There are 17 residues in the CDR3. The ends lost 4 bases at V and 3 bases at J; junction bases unmatched: 15. CDR1 is SGHRS, CDR2 YFSETQ, per germline. The CDR3 DNA reads TGCGCCAGCAGCCGCCTTGATGGACAGGGCGTAGGCTACGAGCAGTACTTC. Protein: CASSRLDGQGVGYEQYF.

The chain joins TRBV21-1 to TRBJ2-7; the D call of TRBD2 is as the table states it, not checked on the DNA. TRBV21-1 is a pseudogene. This CDR3 contains 15 residues. CDR3 sequence (DNA): TGTGCCGCCCTACACGGTGGTTGCGAAGAGTACGAGCGGTACTTC. Translation: CAALHGGCEEYERYF.

This chain connects TRBV12-3 or TRBV12-4 to TRBJ2-1; a possible D gene is TRBD2 (5 bases). The CDR3 contains 15 residues. Deletions cut 8 bases from V and 5 bases from J, with 19 bases between. The CDR3 sequence is CASPPGGQLHNEQFF. DNA of the CDR3: TGTGCCAGCCCTCCCGGCGGGCAGCTCCACAATGAGCAGTTCTTC.

V usage is TRBV2 and J usage is TRBJ1-6; perhaps TRBD1 as D (5 bases). The CDR3 runs to 13 residues. The V end was cut by 7 bases, the J end by 9 bases, with 13 bases between. CDR1 SNHLY and CDR2 FYNNEI come from the germline V gene. The CDR3 sequence: CASTRDEGSPLHF. The CDR3 nucleotides are TGTGCCAGCACCCGGGACGAAGGTTCACCCCTCCACTTT.